This T cell receptor beta chain was captured by sequencing in a study of cytomegalovirus exposure and HLA in healthy donors (dated by TCRdb to about 2017). About the investigation overall: According to an earlier analysis of 550 to 750 of the donors, some 180 million T cells yielded 117 million unique TCR beta sequences and approximately 300 Gb of sequence data. High-throughput TCR immunosequencing, statistical association of individual TCRs with disease status, and machine learning were combined to predict cytomegalovirus infection status. Typing coverage differed by locus: A, B, C, DRB1 and DQB1 were typed in roughly 620-630 donors, DQA1 in 522, DPA1 in 600 to 610, and DPB1 in 450 to 490. A later analysis re-examined previously published TCR beta repertoires from roughly 720 donors and added high-resolution HLA genotyping to investigate patterns of TCR occurrence. The study used immunosequencing to profile the T cell repertoires of about 670 subjects and linked those repertoires to cytomegalovirus serostatus. About 300 gigabases of sequencing data and some 85 million unique TCR sequences were included in an early release covering 500 to 750 HLA-typed donors. All discovery cohort repertoires had been generated on a single sequencing platform. Alongside the repertoire data, information on donor age, sex, ethnicity and CMV serostatus was compiled. Rather than using new phenotypic data, the later analysis identified candidate immune exposures from TCR beta sequences and from how often those sequences occurred across donors. The genetic ancestry cluster associated with self-reported Caucasian donors included around 76% of the roughly 400 genotyped donors. About five DR-DQ haplotypes were treated as single units for association and clustering because of strong linkage in the cohort. The aim of the study was to test whether cataloging public T cell receptors could identify signatures of past pathogen exposure. Among 398 genotyped donors of the cohort, an average of approximately 240,000 unique TCR beta nucleotide sequences were sequenced per donor, roughly 18% of them non-productive. Class I and class II HLA loci were covered by the typing at four-digit resolution. A later genetic analysis used genome-wide SNP genotypes for about 60% of the roughly 670 donors, treating that subset as a discovery cohort. A separate validation cohort of 100 to 150 different subjects was used in addition to the roughly 700-subject first cohort. An earlier analysis of 587 of the donors applied high-throughput TCR beta sequencing to assess whether each TCR beta V gene segment acted as functional or pseudogenic. What the study reported, not specific to this receptor: A total of 150 or so TCR beta chains were listed by the study as associated with cytomegalovirus. Across donors, most TCR sequences were observed very rarely, whereas some public TCRs were present in many individuals. Sequencing depth was assumed to be roughly uniform across donors in the presence/absence analyses, though that assumption may not hold. A later analysis associated about 17,000 TCR beta sequences with specific HLA alleles at a false discovery rate of 0.05. The cohort was sequenced for TCR beta chains only, and without alpha or paired-chain data the features that could be detected were limited. It was suggested by the authors that the approach could potentially be generalized to other disease states and immunological phenotypes. V-gene and J-gene trimming of TCR beta chains was associated with a missense DCLRE1C variant in a later genetic analysis, and the association was replicated in an independent cohort. A group of highly shared sequence variants was considered likely to be a technical artifact of the sequencing pipeline. For the cohort, immune exposure information was limited to CMV serostatus. According to a later analysis, parvovirus B19, influenza, CMV and Epstein-Barr virus appeared linked to several top co-occurrence clusters. Cytomegalovirus status was reported to be diagnosed by the classifier with high specificity and sensitivity in both the original and validation cohorts. Because HLA typing was unavailable for some donors at each locus, only the typed subset was used in association tests. Over 15 rarely observed V segments, including chromosome 9 orphons, were excluded from the earlier analysis of a few hundred of the donors because counts were too low. In an earlier analysis of around 600 of the donors, most TCR beta V segments appeared in productive rearrangements about 87% or about 30% of the time, broadly matching IMGT annotations. In vitro tests confirmed that a few of the cytomegalovirus-associated TCR beta chains recognize cytomegalovirus antigens. Compared with equally common non-associated chains, HLA-associated TCR beta chains in a later analysis were more clonally expanded and had lower generation probabilities. Linkage disequilibrium might explain the correlated functional status among segregating V segments, but an unknown experimental factor could not be ruled out. According to a later genetic analysis, donors in an Asian-associated ancestry cluster had fewer N-insertions in productive TCRs than the approximately 630-donor mean. According to a later analysis, most CMV-associated TCR beta chains appeared to be HLA-restricted, and the HLA associations seemed to be driven largely by CMV exposure. The 87-base-pair reads could not distinguish some IMGT-functional V segments, including TRBV6-2 and TRBV6-3, so those segments were excluded. A further reported finding was that TCR beta sequences accurately predicted the HLA-A and HLA-B alleles for most subjects in the first cohort. When HLA alleles, especially DR and DQ, strongly co-occurred, attributing TCR associations to individual alleles was difficult. In a later analysis, the rate of TCR association differed among HLA loci, with DRB1 alleles having the most associated TCRs and HLA-C alleles having the fewest.

This clone was found a few times. The antigen it recognizes is unknown. One base away there is no much larger clone; base qualities are not given. V drops 2 bases and J drops 3 bases, leaving 7 bases in between. CDR1 is given as MNHNY and CDR2 as SVGAGI, both from the germline V gene (reference sequence). Spanning cysteine to phenylalanine, the CDR3 consists of 13 amino acids. Only the CDR3 DNA is retained, 39 bases long and in frame from the first base. The cohort consisted of 666 healthy bone marrow donors. At the time of sampling, every cohort member was nominally healthy, though immune exposures that went unrecorded were likely present. The donor was CMV seropositive and belonged to the group of 270 or so seropositive cohort members. Every donor gave a peripheral blood sample, and the peripheral blood mononuclear cells from that sample were used for TCR beta sequencing. The Qiagen DNeasy Blood Extraction Kit was used to extract genomic DNA from the blood cell samples.

Receptor libraries were prepared by the immunoSEQ multiplex PCR assay. A mixture of 60 forward primers for TCR Vbeta segments and 13 reverse primers for TCR Jbeta segments was used in the multiplex PCR. The CDR3 region of rearranged TCR beta genes was amplified from genomic DNA by a multiplex PCR assay. The amplified TCR beta libraries were sequenced on the Illumina HiSeq System as 87-base-pair reads. The source study handled its data this way. In a later analysis, some 80 million unique TCR beta chains were counted across the roughly 610 repertoires, and roughly 11 million of these chains were shared by at least two donors. To remove PCR and sequencing errors, raw reads were error-corrected and collapsed into unique sequences using a nearest-neighbor algorithm that merged closely related sequences. V, D and J gene segments were assigned by aligning CDR3 sequences to IMGT reference sequences. Each retained sequence needed at least a six-nucleotide match to both a V gene segment and a J gene segment. Rearrangements were classified as productive when the CDR3 lacked stop codons and remained in frame with V and J, and all other rearrangements were classified as non-productive. Following IMGT convention, CDR3 was defined as the stretch from the second conserved V-encoded cysteine to the conserved J-encoded phenylalanine. The earlier analysis of some 600 of the donors excluded sequences that lacked an unambiguous match to a single V gene segment. An earlier analysis of about 590 of the donors classified V segments as functional when productive rearrangements were above 56.7% and as segregating when the standard deviation between donors was above 5%. A statistical classification framework was built to diagnose cytomegalovirus status from the catalog of TCR beta chain sequences. V and J gene assignment, in a later analysis, came from comparing TCR nucleotide sequences with IMGT/GENE-DB human TR gene sequences. Using the TCRdist pipeline, a later analysis assigned CDR3 sequences along with most-parsimonious VDJ recombination scenarios. In a later analysis, every TCR beta chain was defined by the combination of its CDR3 amino acid sequence and its V-gene family, and reads without a unique V-gene family were dropped. As a way to deal with suspected cross-contamination and a sequencing artifact, a later analysis dropped 500 to 700 nucleotide sequences that were highly shared and had low generation probability. A later analysis calculated a clonal expansion index for each public chain from normalized within-repertoire ranks of inferred template counts. In a later analysis, generation probabilities were computed using a VDJ recombination model fitted to out-of-frame rearrangements, and the results were checked against IGoR. In a later analysis, TCR-TCR, TCR-HLA and TCR-CMV co-occurrence was scored with hypergeometric tests, and a repertoire-size bias correction was applied to TCR pairs. To estimate false discovery rates, a later analysis permuted the HLA or CMV assignments 20 times. In a later analysis, co-occurring TCRs were grouped using DBSCAN, with TCRdist sequence similarity added in when clustering inside HLA-allele-positive subsets. Repertoires with fewer than 30,000 or more than 120,000 public chains were left out of co-occurrence clustering, as were five repertoires with anomalous nucleotide sharing. This is the immuneACCESS table as TCRdb keeps it, with only in-frame sequences that have V and J called. A part of the clones is gone; compared with another copy, unresolved V genes explain less than half, and the rest is unexplained. V and J calls and clone size come straight from that table; D and trimming were deduced from the DNA. Across this sample there are fewer than 200,000 clones, with 75% to 85% seen only once. The ten top clones hold 7.4% of the sample.

The receptor comes from a male donor in good health and CMV-seropositive. The sample taken for sequencing was PBMCs. Recombination joined TRBV6-6 with TRBJ1-1; D gene: possibly TRBD1, on 6 matching bases. CDR3 loop: CASSYGQHTEAFF. The DNA sequence is as follows: TGTGCCAGCAGTTACGGACAGCACACTGAAGCTTTCTTT.